This T cell receptor (beta chain) was captured in a study of T cells expressing NK-cell markers. With respect to this clonotype: Its antigen is unidentified.

Study-wide results and limits: Topping the CD3+CD56-NKG2C+ fraction as well were these clonotypes, in a few donors. The dominant NKG2C+ clonotypes represented about 1.0-7.5% of CD8+ T cells in six donors.

The CDR3 runs to 11 residues. The V gene's germline CDR1 is SNHLY and CDR2 FYNNEI. The authors made TCR beta cDNA libraries by 5'RACE template switching. This switching added a universal primer site and UMIs. For each CDR3 protein, TCRdb gives one entry from its re-call of the 5' RACE reads, without DNA. The sample shows 550,000 or so distinct CDR3 sequences, and approximately 4% sits with its ten largest clones. Sequencing was performed on blood T cells: a sorted CD56 or NKG2C T cell subset, CD4+ or CD8+ T cells, or bulk PBMC T cells (not recorded which). The chain links TRBV2 to TRBJ2-1; TCRdb gives TRBD1 as the D gene, but with no DNA this cannot be confirmed. This sequence was found in a man younger than 35 in good health. CDR3 sequence: CASSGGQGRVF.